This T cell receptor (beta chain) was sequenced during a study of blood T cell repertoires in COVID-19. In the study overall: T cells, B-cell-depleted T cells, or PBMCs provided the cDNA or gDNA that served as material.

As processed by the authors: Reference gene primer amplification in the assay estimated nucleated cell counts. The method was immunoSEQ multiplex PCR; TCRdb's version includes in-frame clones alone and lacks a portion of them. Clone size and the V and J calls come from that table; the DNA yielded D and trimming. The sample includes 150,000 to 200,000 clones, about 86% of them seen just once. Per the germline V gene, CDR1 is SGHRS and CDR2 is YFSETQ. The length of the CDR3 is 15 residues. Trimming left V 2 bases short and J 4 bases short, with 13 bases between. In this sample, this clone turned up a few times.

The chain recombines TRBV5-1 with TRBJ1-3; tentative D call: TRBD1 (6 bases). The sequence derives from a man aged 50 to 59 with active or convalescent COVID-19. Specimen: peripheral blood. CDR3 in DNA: TGCGCCAGCAGCTTAGGACAGTTCGGAGGAAACACCATATATTTT. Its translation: CASSLGQFGGNTIYF.